This T cell receptor beta chain originates from a study of Ad26.COV2.S vaccination and SARS-CoV-2 variants. Regarding this clone: Its antigen is still unknown.

The data were produced by immunoSEQ multiplex PCR, yet TCRdb's version contains in-frame clones alone and is incomplete. The sample includes hundreds of thousands of clones, just over 90% of them seen just once. General observations from the study: In vaccinated individuals, spike-specific CD8+ and CD4+ T cell responses reportedly displayed substantial breadth. Vaccinees displayed broader spike-specific TCR repertoires than placebo recipients. Measures of TCR breadth and depth may have fallen short of total T cell responses.

The sample in question was peripheral blood, obtained after recovery from COVID-19. The sequence was collected from a human donor who had recovered from COVID-19.

CDR3 bases: TGTGCCAGCAGTTCTGGCTGGGGGGGGCCCTACAATGAGCAGTTCTTC. It translates to CASSSGWGGPYNEQFF. This chain connects TRBV27 to TRBJ2-1; weak D call: TRBD2 (7 bases). Trimming stripped 4 bases from V and 2 bases from J, with 15 bases between. The CDR3 loop spans 16 amino acids. Germline V gene data show CDR1 as MNHEY and CDR2 as SMNVEV (reference sequence).